Below are 20 T cell receptor beta chains sequenced from a single sample in a study of vaccination and CD4 T cells after COVID-19. Each CDR3 protein gets one entry after TCRdb re-called the PCR reads with MiXCR. The sample includes about 29,000 distinct CDR3 sequences, about half of them seen just once. Time point in this sample: late sampling 161 to 241 days after vaccination in three convalescent patients. This specimen consisted of CD4+ T cells from blood, obtained about 7 months after SARS-CoV-2 vaccination. Source of these receptors: a human donor who had recovered from COVID-19.

Only a few counts were recorded for this clonotype. This sequence joins TRBV6-1 and TRBJ1-1; D is uncertain. Germline V CDR1 and CDR2: MNHNS, SASEGT. This CDR3 has 12 residues. V was shortened by 7 bases and J by 0 bases, with 6 bases between the two germline ends. The CDR3: CASTGVNTEAFF. CDR3 in DNA: TGTGCCAGCACCGGTGTGAACACTGAAGCTTTCTTT.

This rearrangement joins TRBV20-1 to TRBJ2-1, with TRBD1 matching 8 bases. Germline loops: CDR1 DFQATT, CDR2 SNEGSKA (reference sequence). The CDR3 loop spans 15 amino acids. The V gene end was trimmed by 1 base and the J gene end by 5 bases; junction bases not matched to a gene: 7. The CDR3 nucleotides read TGCAGTGCTAGAGCCCGGACAGGGTGGAACAATGAGCAGTTCTTC. Its translation: CSARARTGWNNEQFF.

J is TRBJ1-1 and V is TRBV6-1; 7 bases agree with TRBD1. The CDR3 spans 13 residues. Germline V lookup: CDR1 MNHNS, CDR2 SASEGT. V was pared by 6 bases and J by 10 bases, with 11 bases of the junction left unmatched. CDR3 DNA: TGTGCCAGCAGGACCAGGGGACAGTCGGTAGCTTTCTTT. This gives the protein CASRTRGQSVAFF.

This clonotype has just a few counts. The rearrangement joins TRBV7-8 to TRBJ2-1; TRBD2 matches at 13 bases. With V trimmed by 4 bases and J by 9 bases, 9 bases remained unmatched. Germline CDR1 is SGHVS and CDR2 is FQNEAQ. The CDR3 is 16 residues long. CDR3 nucleotide sequence: TGTGCCAGCAGCTCCTCCGGGACTAGCGGGATCAGTGAGCAGTTCTTC. Encoded protein: CASSSSGTSGISEQFF.

In its sample, this clonotype was seen a few times. The junction and the germline gene differ at one end; a read error may be behind it. The V call is TRBV6-5, the J call TRBJ2-7; D unresolved. CDR3 length: 16 residues. Germline V gene data show CDR1 as MNHEY and CDR2 as SVGAGI. CDR3 sequence reads: CASSYSIIESSYEQYF. The DNA of the CDR3 is TGTGCCAGCAGCTACTCTATCATCGAGAGCTCCTACGAGCAGTACTTC.

A few counts support this clonotype. V and J are TRBV7-2 and TRBJ2-5; no firm D call. Trimming took off 3 bases at V and 3 bases at J, with 2 bases between the two ends. This CDR3 spans 11 amino acids. Germline CDR1 is SGHTA and CDR2 is FQGNSA. This CDR3 reads CASSLKETQYF. DNA for the CDR3: TGTGCCAGCAGCTTGAAAGAGACCCAGTACTTC.

The chain joins TRBV7-4 to TRBJ2-1; possible D gene TRBD2, 6 bases. Germline CDR1 and CDR2: SGHVT and SQSDAQ. The CDR3 length is 14 residues. Trimming cost V 5 bases and J 5 bases, with 13 bases left between them. The CDR3 DNA is TGTGCCAGCAGCGTAGGAGGGTCTGACAATGAGCAGTTCTTC. This sequence encodes CASSVGGSDNEQFF.

The V and J genes are TRBV5-4 and TRBJ1-5; TRBD1 is a possible D gene (6 bases). CDR1 and CDR2 from the germline V gene are SGHNT and YYREEE (reference sequence). The CDR3 is 13 residues long. V lost 4 bases to trimming and J lost 4 bases, with 9 bases between them. CDR3 sequence (DNA): TGTGCCAGCAGCCTTCAGGGGAATCAGCCCCAGCATTTT. Protein: CASSLQGNQPQHF.

V usage is TRBV28 and J usage is TRBJ2-5; D is unresolved. The CDR3 has 17 residues. CDR1 is MDHEN, CDR2 SYDVKM, per germline. The V and J ends lost 2 bases and 4 bases respectively, with 20 bases between them. Here the CDR3 DNA reads TGTGCCAGCAGTTTAGGGGTTGGTCGGGCTAGACGAGAGACCCAGTACTTC. It encodes CASSLGVGRARRETQYF.

The CDR3 nucleotides are TGTGCCAGCAAGTTAGGGGCAGGGGCTAGCAGCTACAATGAGCAGTTCTTC. Residues: CASKLGAGASSYNEQFF. The rearrangement joins TRBV11-2 to TRBJ2-1; a possible D gene is TRBD1 (6 bases). This CDR3 contains 17 residues. CDR1 and CDR2 from the germline V gene are SGHAT and FQNNGV. Trimming stripped 7 bases from V and 3 bases from J, with 22 bases between.

This chain connects TRBV28 to TRBJ1-5; maybe TRBD1 (5 bases). CDR3 length: 13 residues. V was clipped by 6 bases and J by 4 bases, with 10 bases between them. CDR1 is MDHEN and CDR2 is SYDVKM in the germline V gene. CDR3 amino acids: CASRGPLNQPQHF. The CDR3 DNA is TGTGCCAGCAGGGGGCCGTTAAATCAGCCCCAGCATTTT.

The rearrangement links TRBV20-1 to TRBJ1-2; 7 bases are a match to TRBD1. The CDR3 is 14 residues long. The V gene's germline CDR1 is DFQATT and CDR2 SNEGSKA (reference sequence). J gave up 2 bases and V 3 bases, and 6 bases lay outside the gene matches. CDR3 bases: TGCAGTGCTAGGTTAGGACAGGTCAACTATGGCTACACCTTC. It encodes CSARLGQVNYGYTF.

V usage is TRBV2 and J usage is TRBJ2-1, with TRBD2 identical over 10 bases. Germline-derived CDR1 and CDR2 are SNHLY and FYNNEI. V shed 3 bases, J shed 9 bases, and the junction held 5 bases outside the gene matches. The CDR3 runs 14 residues. CDR3 region: CASSESSGSVEQFF. CDR3 DNA sequence: TGTGCCAGCAGTGAGTCTAGCGGGAGTGTTGAGCAGTTCTTC.

V usage is TRBV25-1 and J usage is TRBJ2-1, with TRBD2 identical over 12 bases. Germline CDR1 and CDR2: MGHDK and SYGVNS. V lost 3 bases and J lost 9; bases outside the gene matches: 3. This CDR3 comprises 14 residues. CDR3 loop: CASSDPSGRGEQFF. The DNA for the CDR3 is TGTGCCAGCAGTGATCCTAGCGGGAGGGGTGAGCAGTTCTTC.

The chain recombines TRBV6-1 with TRBJ1-1; maybe TRBD1 (5 bases). Germline CDR1 is MNHNS and CDR2 is SASEGT. The CDR3 spans 12 residues. With 7 bases removed from V and 0 bases from J, the gap between germline ends came to 6 bases. CDR3 in amino acids: CASKGVNTEAFF. The CDR3 DNA follows: TGTGCCAGCAAAGGGGTGAACACTGAAGCTTTCTTT.

The chain uses TRBV20-1 and TRBJ2-7; 14 bases fit TRBD2. CDR3 length: 18 amino acids. Germline V lookup: CDR1 DFQATT, CDR2 SNEGSKA (reference sequence). V was pared by 4 bases and J by 3 bases, with 14 bases of the junction left unmatched. Here the CDR3 reads CSAITRWTSGRKRYEQYF. The CDR3 DNA reads as TGCAGTGCTATTACCCGGTGGACTAGCGGGAGGAAGCGCTACGAGCAGTACTTC.

The chain joins TRBV20-1 to TRBJ2-3; the D is unclear. In germline, CDR1 is DFQATT, CDR2 SNEGSKA (reference sequence). This CDR3 comprises 13 residues. The DNA of the CDR3 is TGCAGGTGTTCAGCACTTCGCACAGATACGCAGTATTTT. This translates into CRCSALRTDTQYF.

In this sample, this clonotype turned up a few times. The chain links TRBV20-1 to TRBJ2-5; 8 bases line up with TRBD2. The CDR3 has 12 amino acids. J was trimmed by 5 bases and V by 4 bases; bases with no gene match: 3. Germline CDR1 and CDR2: DFQATT and SNEGSKA (reference sequence). CDR3 in DNA: TGCAGTGCTACGCGGGGGGCCGAGACCCAGTACTTC. It codes for CSATRGAETQYF.

This clonotype was picked up a small number of times. The V call is TRBV20-1, the J call TRBJ2-1, with 10 bases aligning to TRBD1. CDR1 is DFQATT, CDR2 SNEGSKA, per germline (reference sequence). The length of the CDR3 is 14 residues. V shed 4 bases, J shed 4 bases, and the junction held 4 bases outside the gene matches. The CDR3 DNA sequence: TGCAGTGCTAACACGGGACAGGGGTACAATGAGCAGTTCTTC. It specifies CSANTGQGYNEQFF.

This clonotype was recorded a few times. The chain joins TRBV20-1 to TRBJ2-1; the match to TRBD2 covers 11 bases. The germline V gene has CDR1 DFQATT and CDR2 SNEGSKA (reference sequence). The CDR3 length is 18 residues. After removal of 5 bases from V and 5 bases from J, the junction contained 17 bases not matched to a gene. The CDR3 loop reads CSAPTSGGAVIGNNEQFF. CDR3 nucleotide sequence: TGCAGTGCTCCTACTAGCGGGGGCGCAGTGATCGGTAACAATGAGCAGTTCTTC.